This is a list of T cell receptor beta chains from one sample in a study of PD-L1 blockade in urothelial cancer. Assay used: immunoSEQ multiplex PCR; TCRdb lists only in-frame clones, some missing. Here the sample spans tens of thousands of clones, around nine tenths being singletons. Sample: PBMCs, taken around atezolizumab (anti-PD-L1) treatment. The receptors derive from a man aged 60 to 75 with urothelial cancer. Both conserved end residues are part of each CDR3. The D gene is left open where the match is weak. Clone size appears in some rows only: once, few, many, or a class for an expanded clone.

d_call clone_size j_call v_call cdr3_aa cdr3_nt
- - TRBJ1-1 TRBV7-3 CASSPQQGHTEAFF TGTGCCAGCAGCCCGCAACAGGGACACACTGAAGCTTTCTTT
TRBD1 - TRBJ2-5 TRBV11-3 CASSSGQGKETQYF TGTGCCAGCAGCTCGGGACAGGGGAAAGAGACCCAGTACTTC
TRBD1 - TRBJ1-1 TRBV11-2 CASSLTGLFGGTEAFF TGTGCCAGCAGCTTGACAGGGCTATTTGGGGGCACTGAAGCTTTCTTT
TRBD1 - TRBJ2-3 TRBV5-1 CASSLEGAEADTQYF TGCGCCAGCAGCTTGGAGGGGGCTGAAGCAGATACGCAGTATTTT
- - TRBJ2-3 TRBV11-3 CASSSRSDTQYF TGTGCCAGCAGCTCCCGCAGTGATACGCAGTATTTT
- - TRBJ1-4 TRBV30 CAWSGATTNEKLFF TGTGCCTGGAGTGGGGCAACAACTAATGAAAAACTGTTTTTT
TRBD1 once TRBJ2-6 TRBV5-1 CASSTDRAGANVLTF TGCGCCAGCAGCACCGACAGGGCGGGGGCCAACGTCCTGACTTTC
TRBD2 once TRBJ2-7 TRBV10-3 CAISAHFNSGGTYEQYF TGTGCCATCAGTGCTCATTTTAATAGCGGGGGGACGTACGAGCAGTACTTC
TRBD1 few TRBJ1-1 TRBV7-9 CASSLVEDRGAEAFF TGTGCCAGCAGCTTAGTGGAGGACAGGGGGGCTGAAGCTTTCTTT
- - TRBJ2-1 TRBV29-1 CSAPGPTSRNEQFF TGCAGCGCCCCCGGTCCCACTAGTCGCAATGAGCAGTTCTTC
TRBD1 - TRBJ1-1 TRBV6-5 CASSEDRVNTEAFF TGTGCCAGCAGCGAGGACAGGGTGAACACTGAAGCTTTCTTT
- - TRBJ1-1 TRBV18 CASSPEKNTEAFF TGTGCCAGCTCACCTGAGAAGAACACTGAAGCTTTCTTT
TRBD2 few TRBJ2-3 TRBV9 CASSILGGWADTQYF TGTGCCAGCAGCATCTTGGGGGGGTGGGCAGATACGCAGTATTTT
TRBD1 - TRBJ1-4 TRBV19 CASSPSQGGNEKLFF TGTGCCAGTAGTCCATCACAGGGGGGTAATGAAAAACTGTTTTTT
- - TRBJ2-2 TRBV7-3 CASRPQGNDGELFF TGTGCCAGCAGGCCACAGGGAAATGACGGGGAGCTGTTTTTT
- - TRBJ2-7 TRBV4-1 CASSQAGTGEQYF TGCGCCAGCAGCCAAGCCGGCACAGGTGAGCAGTACTTC
- - TRBJ1-2 TRBV6-6 CASSLQGWDGYTF TGTGCCAGCAGCCTCCAGGGGTGGGATGGCTACACCTTC
- few TRBJ1-2 TRBV4-1 CASSQVGRGSGYGYTF TGCGCCAGCAGCCAAGTAGGAAGGGGCAGTGGCTATGGCTACACCTTC
- - TRBJ2-5 TRBV28 CASSVSRAPRETQYF TGTGCCAGCAGTGTTTCGCGTGCCCCGAGGGAGACCCAGTACTTC
TRBD1 - TRBJ1-1 TRBV6-1 CASSGAGTGPSTEAFF TGTGCCAGCAGTGGCGCAGGGACAGGCCCGAGCACTGAAGCTTTCTTT
- - TRBJ2-7 TRBV13 CASSFEGGASSYEQYF TGTGCCAGCAGCTTCGAGGGCGGGGCCAGCTCCTACGAGCAGTACTTC
- - TRBJ2-3 TRBV7-2 CASSRLADSGTQYF TGTGCCAGCAGCCGTTTGGCTGACAGCGGGACGCAGTATTTT
TRBD2 - TRBJ2-3 TRBV2 CASSGASGYTDTQYF TGTGCCAGCAGTGGGGCTAGCGGCTACACAGATACGCAGTATTTT
- - TRBJ1-2 TRBV28 CASSARGGANYGYTF TGTGCCAGCAGTGCCCGGGGTGGAGCTAACTATGGCTACACCTTC
- - TRBJ1-5 TRBV5-6 CASSLGGVQGHSNQPQHF TGTGCCAGCAGCTTGGGAGGTGTTCAGGGCCATAGCAATCAGCCCCAGCATTTT
- - TRBJ1-3 TRBV11-1 CASSPMGNTIYF TGTGCCAGCAGCCCTATGGGAAACACCATATATTTT
TRBD2 - TRBJ2-3 TRBV28 CASSRLLAGTDTQYF TGTGCCAGCAGCCGACTACTAGCGGGCACAGATACGCAGTATTTT
- - TRBJ1-1 TRBV20-1 CSALKGWEAFF TGCAGTGCTTTAAAGGGGTGGGAAGCTTTCTTT
TRBD1 - TRBJ2-3 TRBV27 CASSRRGTGAQYF TGTGCCAGCAGCCGCCGTGGGACAGGCGCGCAGTATTTT
- - TRBJ2-5 TRBV7-3 CASSLRLQETQYF TGTGCCAGCAGCTTAAGGCTCCAAGAGACCCAGTACTTC
- - TRBJ2-5 TRBV6-5 CASSYLPGEEETQYF TGTGCCAGCAGTTACCTCCCAGGGGAAGAAGAGACCCAGTACTTC
- once TRBJ2-5 TRBV7-6 CASSPSPQETQYF TGTGCCAGCAGCCCCTCCCCCCAAGAGACCCAGTACTTC
- - TRBJ1-5 TRBV5-1 CASSLGAVVGGNQPQHF TGCGCCAGCAGCTTGGGAGCGGTTGTGGGTGGCAATCAGCCCCAGCATTTT
TRBD1 - TRBJ1-3 TRBV6-1 CASSIDRGSGNTIYF TGTGCCAGCAGCATAGACAGGGGCTCTGGAAACACCATATATTTT
- - TRBJ2-2 TRBV2 CASSDWGRNTGELFF TGTGCCAGCAGTGATTGGGGGCGGAACACCGGGGAGCTGTTTTTT
- - TRBJ2-1 TRBV29-1 CSVTDSPEQFF TGCAGCGTAACGGACAGCCCTGAGCAGTTCTTC
- - TRBJ2-7 TRBV10-2 CASSEGPYEQYF TGCGCCAGCAGTGAGGGGCCCTACGAGCAGTACTTC
TRBD1 - TRBJ1-5 TRBV5-8 CASSLDRGQPQHF TGTGCCAGCAGCTTGGACAGGGGCCAGCCCCAGCATTTT
- - TRBJ1-2 TRBV5-6 CASRKRARGYGYTF TGTGCCAGCAGGAAAAGGGCCAGGGGTTATGGCTACACCTTC
TRBD2 - TRBJ2-3 TRBV5-1 CASSLSTSGGADTQYF TGCGCCAGCAGCCTCTCCACTAGCGGGGGGGCAGATACGCAGTATTTT
TRBD1 - TRBJ2-7 TRBV18 CASSSDRGAYEQYF TGTGCCAGCTCATCGGACAGGGGAGCCTACGAGCAGTACTTC
TRBD1 once TRBJ1-5 TRBV19 CASSTGQGRQPQHF TGTGCCAGTAGCACAGGACAGGGCCGTCAGCCCCAGCATTTT
- - TRBJ1-2 TRBV9 CASSSRNNYGYTF TGTGCCAGCTCTTCGAGAAACAACTATGGCTACACCTTC
TRBD1 - TRBJ2-2 TRBV27 CASSKGQISVAGELFF TGTGCCAGCAGTAAGGGACAGATCTCAGTGGCCGGGGAGCTGTTTTTT
- - TRBJ1-4 TRBV18 CASSPGAAHNEKLFF TGTGCCAGCTCACCTGGGGCAGCTCATAATGAAAAACTGTTTTTT
- - TRBJ2-7 TRBV23-1 CASSQNQGKVTHEQYF TGCGCCAGCAGTCAAAATCAGGGCAAGGTTACCCACGAGCAGTACTTC
TRBD1 - TRBJ2-7 TRBV9 CASSTGERSAYEQYF TGTGCCAGCAGTACAGGGGAGCGGTCGGCCTACGAGCAGTACTTC
TRBD1 - TRBJ2-3 TRBV7-9 CASSTALRGRTDTQYF TGTGCCAGCAGCACAGCTTTGAGGGGGCGAACAGATACGCAGTATTTT
TRBD2 - TRBJ2-3 TRBV14 CASSQLLAGIDTQYF TGTGCCAGCAGCCAATTACTAGCGGGTATAGATACGCAGTATTTT
- - TRBJ2-1 TRBV18 CASSPPIGKDNEQFF TGTGCCAGCTCACCACCGATCGGGAAGGACAATGAGCAGTTCTTC
- - TRBJ1-1 TRBV18 CASSPTGSSEAFF TGTGCCAGCTCACCCACAGGGAGTTCTGAAGCTTTCTTT
- - TRBJ2-1 TRBV6-4 CASPPSRDFYNEQFF TGTGCCAGCCCCCCGAGCAGGGACTTCTACAATGAGCAGTTCTTC
- - TRBJ1-1 TRBV14 CASSPRQNPPNTEAFF TGTGCCAGCAGCCCGCGACAGAACCCCCCGAACACTGAAGCTTTCTTT
- - TRBJ1-5 TRBV4-1 CASSQGFVSGSNQPQHF TGCGCCAGCAGCCAAGGATTCGTTTCGGGTAGCAATCAGCCCCAGCATTTT
- - TRBJ2-5 TRBV11-2 CASSLGPSLETQYF TGTGCCAGCAGCTTAGGTCCTAGTTTGGAGACCCAGTACTTC
- - TRBJ2-2 TRBV7-6 CASSYLDIRNTGELFF TGTGCCAGCAGCTATCTGGACATACGAAACACCGGGGAGCTGTTTTTT